Detailed here is one TCR beta chain. What antigen it recognizes has not been identified. No much larger clone exists at a distance of one base, and base qualities are not known. The approximately 39 donors, aged 6 to 90 years, were systemically healthy Caucasian individuals from Russia. Around 10 milliliters of peripheral blood were collected from each donor into EDTA-treated Vacutainer tubes. Ficoll-Paque density-gradient centrifugation was used to isolate PBMCs, with at least 6 million obtained per sample. Trizol reagent was used to extract total RNA from the PBMCs, yielding at least 5 micrograms per sample. The percentages of naive CD45RAhigh/CD27high T cells were determined by flow cytometry on a PBMC aliquot from every donor. The CDR3 runs 17 residues from the cysteine to the phenylalanine. The sequence is cut down to CDR3 DNA, 51 bases in frame from base 1. Trimming removed 0 bases from V and 0 bases from J, leaving 13 bases between the germline ends. For CDR1 and CDR2, the germline V gene lists SGDLS and YYNGEE.

This specimen comes from a study of blood T cells in healthy people across ages (dated by TCRdb to between 2014 and 2016). As for the study more broadly: In model experiments, template switching captured about one uniquely barcoded TCR beta cDNA molecule for every two T cells. The study measured age-related changes in TCR beta repertoire diversity using deep sequencing normalized with unique cDNA molecular identifiers. The donors were divided into four age groups: young (average roughly 17 years), middle-aged (over 35), aged (about 60) and long-lived (around 80). To avoid experimental bias, donors of different ages were randomly spread across the sequencing lanes. The study analyzed two additional independent replicas of 1 million unique cDNA reads from the same blood draw for two donors, one aged 18 to 30 and one aged 80 or older.

The library relied on 5' RACE. A second PCR of roughly 7 to 12 cycles was performed with a sample-barcoded 5' primer and a J-beta primer mix. A template-switch 5' adaptor carrying 12 random nucleotides introduced a unique molecular identifier onto each TCR beta cDNA molecule. At least 2.5 million CDR3-containing paired-end reads were obtained from each sample. The Mint cDNA synthesis kit, primed by a TRBC-specific oligonucleotide, was used to synthesize first-strand cDNA from all RNA. After uracil-DNA glycosylase treatment, a first 18-cycle PCR used universal primers M1SS and BC2_uni_R on all cDNA. The authors' pipeline ran thus. Normalization of each sample was performed by random selection of 1 million high-quality reads, each carrying a distinct molecular identifier. Reads sharing molecular identifiers were discarded rather than binned into consensus sequences. MiTCR, set to a Q25 quality threshold and the strictest error-elimination algorithm, was used for CDR3 identification, clonotype clustering and error correction. A nonparametric unseen species model with Euler transformation was used to estimate lower-bound total TCR beta diversity. Using fastp trimming at Q25 and MiXCR clonotype assembly, TCRdb reanalyzed the public sequencing data and kept in-frame beta chains. One record per CDR3 amino acid sequence lists the most common genes and DNA. The V and J calls were determined by TCRdb, not by the authors. For this sample the table gives roughly 1.9 million distinct CDR3 sequences, of which roughly two fifths were detected only once. 20% to 25% of the sample goes to the ten largest clones.

Overall study results and their limits: Because profiling used bulk unsorted PBMCs, naive and antigen-experienced compartments could not be compared conclusively. Compared with the aged group, more naive CD4+ T cells, fewer expanded clones and increased TCR diversity were shown by the long-lived group, suggesting age selection. Observed TCR beta diversity per million T cells fell roughly linearly with age, and a significant reduction was already apparent by age around 39. Donor CMV infection status was unknown, potentially confounding age-related changes in expanded clonotypes. The percentage of naive T cells measured by flow cytometry correlated strongly with observed TCR beta diversity. Estimates of total diversity from one million sequenced T cells were regarded as lower bounds and underestimates.

This sequence was found in a human donor in good health. The sequenced sample consisted of blood. The sequence links TRBV9 to TRBJ1-3, and perhaps TRBD1 as D gene, on 5 matching bases. The encoded CDR3 is CASSVDPPRASGNTIYF. The DNA reads TGTGCCAGCAGCGTAGACCCGCCCAGGGCCTCTGGAAACACCATATATTTT.